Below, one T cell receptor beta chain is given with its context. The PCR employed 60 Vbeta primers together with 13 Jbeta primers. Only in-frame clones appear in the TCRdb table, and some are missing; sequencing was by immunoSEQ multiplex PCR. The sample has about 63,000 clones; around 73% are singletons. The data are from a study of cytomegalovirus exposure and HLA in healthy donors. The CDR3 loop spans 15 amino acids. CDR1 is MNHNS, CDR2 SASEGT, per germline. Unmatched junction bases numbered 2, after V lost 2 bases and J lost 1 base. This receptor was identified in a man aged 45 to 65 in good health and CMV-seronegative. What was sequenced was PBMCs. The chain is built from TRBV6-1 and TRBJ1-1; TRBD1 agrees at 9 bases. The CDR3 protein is CASSELGQGNTEAFF. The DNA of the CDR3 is TGTGCCAGCAGTGAATTGGGACAGGGGAACACTGAAGCTTTCTTT.